The 22 T cell receptor beta chains presented below share a single source sample, sequenced in a study of OX40 agonist ivuxolimab in advanced cancers. Data came from immunoSEQ multiplex PCR; TCRdb stores just in-frame clones and leaves some out. The sample yields some 60,000 clones, roughly 86% seen once. Specimen: CD4+ or CD8+ T cells sorted from blood, collected in a trial of the OX40 agonist ivuxolimab. The receptors here all came from an adult with an advanced solid tumor such as melanoma, head and neck, liver or kidney cancer.

The rearrangement uses TRBV6-5 and TRBJ2-7; D is possibly TRBD2 (6 bases). CDR1 is MNHEY and CDR2 is SVGAGI in the germline V gene. This CDR3 region has 13 residues. The ends were cut back, 6 bases at V and 6 bases at J, with 15 bases in the middle. The CDR3 DNA sequence: TGTGCCAGCAGGCCCACTAGCACGGGCGAGCAGTACTTC. As protein: CASRPTSTGEQYF.

V and J are TRBV28 and TRBJ2-3; TRBD2 matches 7 bases. This CDR3 is 15 amino acids long. V lost 4 bases to trimming and J lost 0 bases; unmatched junction nucleotides: 4. Germline V gene sequence: CDR1 MDHEN, CDR2 SYDVKM. The CDR3 coding sequence is TGTGCCAGCAGTTGGCAAGCGGGAAGCACAGATACGCAGTATTTT. Residues: CASSWQAGSTDTQYF.

V is TRBV4-1 and J is TRBJ1-2, with 10 bases matching TRBD1. CDR1 is MGHRA and CDR2 is YSYEKL in the germline V gene. The CDR3 loop spans 18 amino acids. The V segment lost 2 bases and the J segment 4 bases; nucleotides outside the gene matches: 13. DNA for the CDR3: TGCGCCAGCAGCCAATCTCCGGGACAGGGGATGTCCTTCTATGGCTACACCTTC. Encoded protein: CASSQSPGQGMSFYGYTF.

This chain links TRBV14 with TRBJ2-6; no reliable D call. The CDR3 is made up of 16 amino acids. Trimming left V 4 bases short and J 4 bases short, with 14 bases between. Germline loops: CDR1 SGHDN, CDR2 FVKESK. As DNA, the CDR3 is TGTGCCAGCAGCCTCTTCCGGGTCGGGGGGGCCAACGTCCTGACTTTC. This codes for CASSLFRVGGANVLTF.

The gene calls are TRBV2 and TRBJ1-1; 7 positions match TRBD1. Germline CDR1 is SNHLY and CDR2 is FYNNEI. This CDR3 region has 12 residues. Unmatched junction bases numbered 6, after V lost 10 bases and J lost 4 bases. For the CDR3, the DNA is TGTGCCAATCTAGACAGGGTCACTGAAGCTTTCTTT. Protein: CANLDRVTEAFF.

In this sample, this clone turned up a few times. The rearrangement uses TRBV28 and TRBJ1-1; 9 bases fit TRBD1. J gave up 11 bases and V 2 bases, and 12 bases lay outside the gene matches. Per the germline V gene, CDR1 is MDHEN and CDR2 is SYDVKM. The CDR3 has 15 residues. The CDR3 nucleotides read TGTGCCAGCAGTTTAGGCGGGACAGGGCTTCCCGGGGCTTTCTTT. Its protein product is CASSLGGTGLPGAFF.

V and J are TRBV5-1 and TRBJ2-1, with D maybe TRBD2 (6 bases). The length of the CDR3 is 15 residues. Germline V gene lookup returns CDR1 SGHRS and CDR2 YFSETQ. The ends were cut back, 0 bases at V and 6 bases at J, with 13 bases in the middle. CDR3 sequence reads: CASSLATGEGNEQFF. CDR3 DNA sequence: TGCGCCAGCAGCTTGGCCACGGGAGAGGGCAATGAGCAGTTCTTC.

The V call is TRBV7-2, the J call TRBJ1-1, with D perhaps TRBD1 (6 bases). Germline V gene data show CDR1 as SGHTA and CDR2 as FQGNSA. The CDR3 is 15 residues long. V lost 1 base and J 0 bases, leaving 9 bases between the germline ends. DNA for the CDR3: TGTGCCAGCAGCTTAGAGGGGGACATGAACACTGAAGCTTTCTTT. Its translation is CASSLEGDMNTEAFF.

As concerns this clone: The identical CDR3 is also encoded by other nucleotide sequences in the sample. This rearrangement joins TRBV9 to TRBJ2-7, with D perhaps matching TRBD2 (6 bases). Germline V gene data show CDR1 as SGDLS and CDR2 as YYNGEE. The CDR3 consists of 16 residues. Trimming cost V 0 bases and J 7 bases, with 20 bases left between them. CDR3 nucleotides: TGTGCCAGCAGCGTAGCCCTCGGACCTAACGCGGGGGAGCAGTACTTC. It encodes CASSVALGPNAGEQYF.

The V gene is TRBV28, the J gene TRBJ1-5; TRBD1 might be the D (5 bases). Germline V gene sequence: CDR1 MDHEN, CDR2 SYDVKM. The CDR3 is 17 residues long. V gave up 1 base and J gave up 7 bases, with 20 bases separating them. The DNA for the CDR3 is TGTGCCAGCAGTTTATTCCTCCGGTCAGGGCGTAGGCAGCCCCAGCATTTT. Encoded protein: CASSLFLRSGRRQPQHF.

This chain links TRBV7-9 with TRBJ2-5; D is uncertain. Trimming cost V 2 bases and J 4 bases, with 5 bases left between them. The CDR3 totals 12 residues. In germline, CDR1 is SEHNR, CDR2 FQNEAQ (reference sequence). The CDR3, as DNA: TGTGCCAGCAGCTTAAATTTAGAGACCCAGTACTTC. It yields the protein CASSLNLETQYF.

The sample holds one count of this clone. The chain couples TRBV4-3 to TRBJ2-5; 9 bases map to TRBD1. V shed 3 bases, J shed 5 bases, and the junction held 4 bases outside the gene matches. Germline values: CDR1 LGHNA, CDR2 YSLEER. The CDR3 covers 14 residues. CDR3 sequence reads: CASSHNRGQETQYF. CDR3 sequence (DNA): TGCGCCAGCAGCCATAACAGGGGGCAGGAGACCCAGTACTTC.

This chain joins TRBV4-3 and TRBJ2-6, with no clear D. This CDR3 region has 16 residues. V lost 0 bases, J lost 9 bases, and 15 bases lay in between. Germline-derived CDR1 and CDR2 are LGHNA and YSLEER. The CDR3 DNA follows: TGCGCCAGCAGCCAAGAATACGCGAACAGAATCAACGTCCTGACTTTC. Amino acids: CASSQEYANRINVLTF.

The J gene is TRBJ2-7, the V gene TRBV7-9; D tentatively reads TRBD1 or TRBD2 (5 bases each). In germline, CDR1 is SEHNR, CDR2 FQNEAQ (reference sequence). This CDR3 is 13 amino acids long. Deletions cut 5 bases from V and 7 bases from J, with 15 bases between. The DNA of the CDR3 is TGTGCCAGCAGCCTGGCGGCAGGGAGAGAGCAGTACTTC. Protein product: CASSLAAGREQYF. The full variable domain, completed using reference TRBV7-9 and TRBJ2-7, is DTGVSQNPRHKITKRGQNVTFRCDPISEHNRLYWYRQTLGQGPEFLTYFQNEAQLEKSRLLSDRFSAERPKGSFSTLEIQRTEQGDSAMYLCASSLAAGREQYFGPGTRLTVT.

Only a few counts were recorded for this clone. The V gene is TRBV19, the J gene TRBJ1-2; D ambiguous. This CDR3 has 14 residues. V gave up 3 bases and J gave up 2 bases, with 10 bases separating them. CDR1 is LNHDA, CDR2 SQIVND, per germline (reference sequence). The CDR3 is CASSIQAENYGYTF. CDR3 DNA: TGTGCCAGTAGTATCCAGGCCGAGAACTATGGCTACACCTTC. The variable domain in full, completed from reference TRBV19 and TRBJ1-2, reads DGGITQSPKYLFRKEGQNVTLSCEQNLNHDAMYWYRQDPGQGLRLIYYSQIVNDFQKGDIAEGYSVSREKKESFPLTVTSAQKNPTAFYLCASSIQAENYGYTFGSGTRLTVV.

V usage is TRBV18 and J usage is TRBJ2-5; D may be TRBD1 (6 bases). Looked up from germline, CDR1 is KGHSH and CDR2 is LQKENI. With 8 bases removed from V and 2 bases from J, the gap between germline ends came to 12 bases. The CDR3 is 13 residues long. This CDR3 reads CASQRDIQETQYF. For the CDR3, the DNA is TGTGCCAGCCAACGGGACATACAAGAGACCCAGTACTTC.

This rearrangement joins TRBV9 to TRBJ2-2; 12 nucleotides align to TRBD2. Germline values: CDR1 SGDLS, CDR2 YYNGEE. CDR3 length: 16 residues. J lost 7 bases, V lost 0 bases, and 4 bases had no gene match. The CDR3 DNA sequence: TGTGCCAGCAGCGTAGCTAGCGGGAGGGCCGTCGGGGAGCTGTTTTTT. It yields the protein CASSVASGRAVGELFF.

The V gene is TRBV4-1, the J gene TRBJ2-1; 12 nucleotides align to TRBD2. Per the germline V gene, CDR1 is MGHRA and CDR2 is YSYEKL. This CDR3 comprises 20 residues. V gave up 2 bases and J gave up 8 bases; unmatched junction bases: 19. The DNA of the CDR3 is TGCGCCAGCAGCCAACAACAGGTGCGGAAACTAGCGGGAGGCGGGGATGAGCAGTTCTTC. Protein: CASSQQQVRKLAGGGDEQFF.

The gene calls are TRBV27 and TRBJ2-2; D unclear. CDR3 size: 14 residues. Deletions cut 2 bases from V and 1 base from J, with 5 bases between. Per germline, CDR1 MNHEY and CDR2 SMNVEV (reference sequence). DNA for the CDR3: TGTGCCAGCAGTTTAAGCCGGAACACCGGGGAGCTGTTTTTT. This translates into CASSLSRNTGELFF.

The count of this clone is one. J is TRBJ2-7 and V is TRBV6-1; 8 bases match TRBD1. This CDR3 is built from 16 residues. CDR1 MNHNS and CDR2 SASEGT come from the germline V gene. After removal of 4 bases from V and 2 bases from J, the junction contained 10 bases not matched to a gene. CDR3 sequence: CASSGPGQGLTYEQYF. CDR3 in DNA: TGTGCCAGCAGTGGTCCCGGACAGGGTTTGACCTACGAGCAGTACTTC.

V gene TRBV5-6 combines with J gene TRBJ1-5; 8 nucleotides agree with TRBD1. The CDR3 has 15 residues. Germline assignment: CDR1 SGHDT and CDR2 YYEEEE. Losses at the gene ends were 4 bases for V and 6 bases for J; bases not matched to a gene: 9. The CDR3 sequence is CASSTGQGLRQPQHF. For the CDR3, the DNA is TGTGCCAGCAGCACCGGACAGGGTCTCCGTCAGCCCCAGCATTTT.

The gene calls are TRBV14 and TRBJ1-5, with D unresolved. This CDR3 is built from 16 residues. The germline gives CDR1 SGHDN, CDR2 FVKESK. V lost 4 bases, J lost 5 bases, and 18 bases lay in between. This chain's CDR3 is CASSPLIRRLDQPQHF. The CDR3 nucleotides are TGTGCCAGCAGCCCCCTGATTAGGCGGTTAGATCAGCCCCAGCATTTT.